These T cell receptor beta chains were read from a single sample in a study of shared clonotypes between healthy human individuals. Libraries were prepared by immunoSEQ multiplex PCR; TCRdb keeps only in-frame clonotypes and omits some of them. The top ten hold around 1% of the sample, which has about 2 million clones, about 95% seen once. Specimen: naive CD8+ T cells sorted from blood. The receptor set was obtained from a man aged 18 to 29 in good health. Both conserved end residues are part of each CDR3. The order of the fields is V gene, D gene, J gene, clone size, CDR3 DNA, CDR3 protein. The D gene is left open where the match is weak. Clone size, where shown, is once, few, many, or a class for clones that have expanded.

V: TRBV19; D: NA; J: TRBJ1-6; size: NA; DNA: TGTGCCAGTAGTCCTCTGGATGGTGGGCCCCTCCACTTT; CDR3: CASSPLDGGPLHF
V: TRBV19; D: NA; J: TRBJ2-7; size: once; DNA: TGTGCCAGTAGTATAGGCGTGTTTGGCGAGCAGTACTTC; CDR3: CASSIGVFGEQYF
V: TRBV7-9; D: NA; J: TRBJ1-4; size: NA; DNA: TGTGCCAGCAGCTTAGTGGGGGCCGTCACTAATGAAAAACTGTTTTTT; CDR3: CASSLVGAVTNEKLFF
V: TRBV6-1; D: NA; J: TRBJ1-2; size: NA; DNA: TGTGCCAGCAGTGGATACAGGGAGGGGATCTATGGCTACACCTTC; CDR3: CASSGYREGIYGYTF
V: TRBV27; D: NA; J: TRBJ2-1; size: NA; DNA: TGTGCCACCGAGGGGGGGATGAATGAGCAGTTCTTC; CDR3: CATEGGMNEQFF
V: TRBV12-5; D: TRBD1; J: TRBJ1-1; size: NA; DNA: TGTGCTAGTGGTTTGACCCTCAGGGGGGAGACTGAAGCTTTCTTT; CDR3: CASGLTLRGETEAFF
V: TRBV4-3; D: NA; J: TRBJ2-1; size: NA; DNA: TGCGCCAGCAGCCAAGTGTACGGGACCACCTACAATGAGCAGTTCTTC; CDR3: CASSQVYGTTYNEQFF
V: TRBV9; D: NA; J: TRBJ1-2; size: NA; DNA: TGTGCCAGCAGCGTAGACAGGTCCTATGGCTACACCTTC; CDR3: CASSVDRSYGYTF
V: TRBV14; D: NA; J: TRBJ1-2; size: NA; DNA: TGTGCCAGCAGCCAAGCCGCCGGCTATGGCTACACCTTC; CDR3: CASSQAAGYGYTF
V: TRBV9; D: TRBD1; J: TRBJ2-7; size: NA; DNA: TGTGCCAGCAGCTTGGGGACAGGGGGCTACGAGCAGTACTTC; CDR3: CASSLGTGGYEQYF
V: TRBV2; D: NA; J: TRBJ2-7; size: NA; DNA: TGTGCCAGCAGTGAAGGACAGGTGAACGAGCAGTACTTC; CDR3: CASSEGQVNEQYF
V: TRBV9; D: TRBD1; J: TRBJ2-2; size: few; DNA: TGTGCCAGCAGTACAGGGGCCGGGGAGCTGTTTTTT; CDR3: CASSTGAGELFF
V: TRBV19; D: TRBD1; J: TRBJ2-1; size: NA; DNA: TGTGCCAGTAGTCCCGTGACAGGGGGAACCAATGAGCAGTTCTTC; CDR3: CASSPVTGGTNEQFF
V: TRBV9; D: NA; J: TRBJ1-4; size: once; DNA: TGTGCCAGCAGCGCGGGAGGAGACGAAAGCGAGGTGTTTTTT; CDR3: CASSAGGDESEVFF
V: TRBV10-2; D: TRBD1; J: TRBJ2-5; size: NA; DNA: TGCGCCAGCAGTGGGAGAGGACAGGGCGTCTCAGAGACCCAGTACTTC; CDR3: CASSGRGQGVSETQYF
V: TRBV25-1; D: NA; J: TRBJ2-1; size: NA; DNA: TGTGCCAGTAGTACCGGGGTCCCCTACAATGAGCAGTTCTTC; CDR3: CASSTGVPYNEQFF
V: TRBV7-9; D: TRBD1; J: TRBJ1-4; size: few; DNA: TGTGCCAGCAGCTTATCACAGGGGCCTGAGGAAAAACTGTTTTTT; CDR3: CASSLSQGPEEKLFF
V: TRBV2; D: NA; J: TRBJ2-1; size: NA; DNA: TGTGCCAGCGGATCCTACAATGAGCAGTTCTTC; CDR3: CASGSYNEQFF
V: TRBV6-4; D: NA; J: TRBJ2-5; size: NA; DNA: TGTGCCAGCACCGCCCCGGCCGGAAAAAAGGAGACCCAGTACTTC; CDR3: CASTAPAGKKETQYF
V: TRBV5-6; D: NA; J: TRBJ2-2; size: once; DNA: TGTGCCAGCATTTCCCCCCTAGGCGGGGAGCTGTTTTTT; CDR3: CASISPLGGELFF
V: TRBV25-1; D: TRBD1; J: TRBJ2-7; size: NA; DNA: TGTGCCAGCAGTGAATCGGGGACAGGGGTCTACGAGCAGTACTTC; CDR3: CASSESGTGVYEQYF
V: TRBV9; D: TRBD1; J: TRBJ2-7; size: few; DNA: TGTGCCAGCAGCGTAGGGGGACAGAGCTACGAGCAGTACTTC; CDR3: CASSVGGQSYEQYF
V: TRBV30; D: TRBD1; J: TRBJ1-1; size: NA; DNA: TGTGCCTGGAGTTGGGGACAGGGAGGATCTGAAGCTTTCTTT; CDR3: CAWSWGQGGSEAFF
V: TRBV4-1; D: NA; J: TRBJ1-1; size: NA; DNA: TGCGCCAGCAGCCAAGCCCCCCAGGGCCTGAACACTGAAGCTTTCTTT; CDR3: CASSQAPQGLNTEAFF
V: TRBV19; D: NA; J: TRBJ1-2; size: NA; DNA: TGTGCCAGTAGCTGGGGGGTTGGCGATGGCTACACCTTC; CDR3: CASSWGVGDGYTF
V: TRBV30; D: TRBD1; J: TRBJ2-1; size: NA; DNA: TGTGCCTGGAGGGGGGACAGCCAATACAATGAGCAGTTCTTC; CDR3: CAWRGDSQYNEQFF
V: TRBV6-5; D: NA; J: TRBJ1-5; size: NA; DNA: TGTGCCAGCAGTTATCACCGGGACAGCAATCAGCCCCAGCATTTT; CDR3: CASSYHRDSNQPQHF
V: TRBV19; D: NA; J: TRBJ2-7; size: NA; DNA: TGTGCCAGTAGTATAAGCGTCTCGGTTTTCGAGCAGTACTTC; CDR3: CASSISVSVFEQYF
V: TRBV27; D: NA; J: TRBJ1-4; size: NA; DNA: TGTGCCAGCAGTCCAGGAAAGGGAACTAATGAAAAACTGTTTTTT; CDR3: CASSPGKGTNEKLFF
V: TRBV2; D: NA; J: TRBJ2-7; size: few; DNA: TGTGCCAGCAGTGAATGGAGAGGGACCTACGAGCAGTACTTC; CDR3: CASSEWRGTYEQYF
V: TRBV27; D: NA; J: TRBJ2-7; size: NA; DNA: TGTGCCAGCAGTTCAAACAACCAGAGGTACGAGCAGTACTTC; CDR3: CASSSNNQRYEQYF
V: TRBV6-5; D: TRBD1; J: TRBJ2-7; size: NA; DNA: TGTGCCAGCAGTTACACAGGGGTCGAGCAGTACTTC; CDR3: CASSYTGVEQYF
V: TRBV30; D: NA; J: TRBJ2-7; size: NA; DNA: TGTGCCTGGAGTGGGGGCCCCGGCGAGCAGTACTTC; CDR3: CAWSGGPGEQYF
V: TRBV7-8; D: TRBD2; J: TRBJ2-7; size: NA; DNA: TGTGCCAGCAGCCCAAGCGGGGGTTACTACGAGCAGTACTTC; CDR3: CASSPSGGYYEQYF
V: TRBV29-1; D: NA; J: TRBJ2-7; size: NA; DNA: TGCAGCGTTGAGGACGGATCCTACGAGCAGTACTTC; CDR3: CSVEDGSYEQYF
V: TRBV5-6; D: NA; J: TRBJ2-7; size: NA; DNA: TGTGCCAGCAGTGGCACGGCAGATTACGAGCAGTACTTC; CDR3: CASSGTADYEQYF
V: TRBV25-1; D: TRBD2; J: TRBJ2-7; size: once; DNA: TGTGCCAGCAGGCCCAGACTAGCTCAAATCCGCTCCTACGAGCAGTACTTC; CDR3: CASRPRLAQIRSYEQYF
V: TRBV28; D: NA; J: TRBJ2-6; size: NA; DNA: TGTGCCAGCAGCCCCCCCGGCGAGGCCAACGTCCTGACTTTC; CDR3: CASSPPGEANVLTF
V: TRBV7-9; D: NA; J: TRBJ1-3; size: NA; DNA: TGTGCCAGCAGCATTGCCCAGGGTAGTGGAAACACCATATATTTT; CDR3: CASSIAQGSGNTIYF
V: TRBV18; D: NA; J: TRBJ2-5; size: NA; DNA: TGTGCCAGCTCACCAATTATGGCAGAAGAGACCCAGTACTTC; CDR3: CASSPIMAEETQYF